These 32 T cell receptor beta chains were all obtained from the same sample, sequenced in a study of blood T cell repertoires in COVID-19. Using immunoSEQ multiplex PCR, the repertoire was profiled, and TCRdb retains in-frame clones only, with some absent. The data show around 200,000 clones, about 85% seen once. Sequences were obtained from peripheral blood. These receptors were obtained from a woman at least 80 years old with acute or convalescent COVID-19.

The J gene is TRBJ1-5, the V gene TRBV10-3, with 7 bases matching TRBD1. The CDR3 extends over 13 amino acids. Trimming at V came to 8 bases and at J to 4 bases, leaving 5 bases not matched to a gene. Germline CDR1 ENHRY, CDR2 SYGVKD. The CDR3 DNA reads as TGTGCCATCGCCGGGACAGCTAATCAGCCCCAGCATTTT. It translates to CAIAGTANQPQHF.

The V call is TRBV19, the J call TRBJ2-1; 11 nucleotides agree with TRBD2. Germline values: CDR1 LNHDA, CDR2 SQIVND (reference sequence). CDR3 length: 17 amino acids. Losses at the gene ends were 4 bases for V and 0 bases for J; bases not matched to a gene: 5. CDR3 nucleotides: TGTGCCAGTAGTAGGGAGGGACTAGCGGTCTCCTACAATGAGCAGTTCTTC. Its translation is CASSREGLAVSYNEQFF.

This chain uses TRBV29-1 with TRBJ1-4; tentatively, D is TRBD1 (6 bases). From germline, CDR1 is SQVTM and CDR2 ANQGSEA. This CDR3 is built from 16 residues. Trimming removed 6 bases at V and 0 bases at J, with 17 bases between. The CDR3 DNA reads TGCAGCGTGAGGGGGGGGAACGGAGCAACTAATGAAAAACTGTTTTTT. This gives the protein CSVRGGNGATNEKLFF.

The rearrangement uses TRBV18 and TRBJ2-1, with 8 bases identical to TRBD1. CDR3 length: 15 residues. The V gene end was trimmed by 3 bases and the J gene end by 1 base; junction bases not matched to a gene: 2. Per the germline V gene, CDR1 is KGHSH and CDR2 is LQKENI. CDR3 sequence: CASSPRGLSYNEQFF. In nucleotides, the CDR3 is TGTGCCAGCTCACCCAGGGGGCTTTCCTACAATGAGCAGTTCTTC.

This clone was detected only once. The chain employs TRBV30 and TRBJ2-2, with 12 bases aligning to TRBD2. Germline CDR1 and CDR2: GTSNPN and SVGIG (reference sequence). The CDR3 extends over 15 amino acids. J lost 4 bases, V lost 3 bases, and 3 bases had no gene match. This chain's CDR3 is CAWSWGLAGTGELFF. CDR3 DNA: TGTGCCTGGAGCTGGGGACTAGCGGGCACCGGGGAGCTGTTTTTT.

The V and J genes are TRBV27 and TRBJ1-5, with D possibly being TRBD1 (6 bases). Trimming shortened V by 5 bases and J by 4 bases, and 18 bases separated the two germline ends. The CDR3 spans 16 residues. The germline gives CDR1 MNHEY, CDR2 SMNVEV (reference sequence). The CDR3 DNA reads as TGTGCCAGCAGTCCTGCCTTCAGGGGACAAAATCAGCCCCAGCATTTT. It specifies CASSPAFRGQNQPQHF.

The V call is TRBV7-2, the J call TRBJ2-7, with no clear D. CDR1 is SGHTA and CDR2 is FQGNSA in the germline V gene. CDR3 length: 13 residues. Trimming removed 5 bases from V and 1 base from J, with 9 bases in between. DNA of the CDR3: TGTGCCAGCAGCCTCACACCTTCCTACGAGCAGTACTTC. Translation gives CASSLTPSYEQYF.

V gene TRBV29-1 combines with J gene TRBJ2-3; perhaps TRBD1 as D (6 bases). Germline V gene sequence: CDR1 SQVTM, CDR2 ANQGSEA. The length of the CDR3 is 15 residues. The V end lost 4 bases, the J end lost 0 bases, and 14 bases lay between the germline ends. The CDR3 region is CSVVSTGISTDTQYF. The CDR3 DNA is TGCAGCGTTGTGTCAACAGGGATTAGCACAGATACGCAGTATTTT.

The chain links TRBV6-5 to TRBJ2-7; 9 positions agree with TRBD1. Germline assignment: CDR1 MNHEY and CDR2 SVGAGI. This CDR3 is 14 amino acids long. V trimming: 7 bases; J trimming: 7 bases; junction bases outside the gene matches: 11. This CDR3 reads CASIRDRVSGEQYF. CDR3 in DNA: TGTGCCAGCATCAGGGACAGGGTATCCGGGGAGCAGTACTTC.

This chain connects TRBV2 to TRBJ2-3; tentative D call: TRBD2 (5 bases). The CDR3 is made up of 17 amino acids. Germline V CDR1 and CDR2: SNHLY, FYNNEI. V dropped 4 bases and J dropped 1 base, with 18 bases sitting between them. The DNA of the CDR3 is TGTGCCAGCAGTGGAGCCCCCGGGAAGATCGGCACAGATACGCAGTATTTT. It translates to CASSGAPGKIGTDTQYF.

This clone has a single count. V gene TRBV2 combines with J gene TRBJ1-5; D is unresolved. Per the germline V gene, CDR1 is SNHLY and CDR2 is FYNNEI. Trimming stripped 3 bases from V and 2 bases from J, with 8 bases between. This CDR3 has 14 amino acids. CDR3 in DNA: TGTGCCAGCAGTGAGCGAGAGGGCAATCAGCCCCAGCATTTT. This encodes CASSEREGNQPQHF.

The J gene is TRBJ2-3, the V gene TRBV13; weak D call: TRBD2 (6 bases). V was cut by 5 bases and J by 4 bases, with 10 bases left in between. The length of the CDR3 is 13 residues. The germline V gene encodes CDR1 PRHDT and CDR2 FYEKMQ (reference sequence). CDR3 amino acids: CASSRRLADTQYF. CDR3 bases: TGTGCCAGCAGCCGACGACTAGCAGATACGCAGTATTTT. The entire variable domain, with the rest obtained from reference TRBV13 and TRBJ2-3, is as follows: AAGVIQSPRHLIKEKRETATLKCYPIPRHDTVYWYQQGPGQDPQFLISFYEKMQSDKGSIPDRFSAQQFSDYHSELNMSSLELGDSALYFCASSRRLADTQYFGPGTRLTVL.

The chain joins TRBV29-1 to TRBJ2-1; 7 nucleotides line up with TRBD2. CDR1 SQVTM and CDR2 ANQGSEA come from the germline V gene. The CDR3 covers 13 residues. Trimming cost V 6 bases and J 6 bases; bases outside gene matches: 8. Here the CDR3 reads CSVVRGTINEQFF. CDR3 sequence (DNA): TGCAGCGTGGTACGGGGGACTATCAATGAGCAGTTCTTC.

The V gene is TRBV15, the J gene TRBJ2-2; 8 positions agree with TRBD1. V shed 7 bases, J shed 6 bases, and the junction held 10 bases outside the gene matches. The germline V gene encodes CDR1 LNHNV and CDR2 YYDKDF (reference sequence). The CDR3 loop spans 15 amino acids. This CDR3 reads CATIDDRGLAGELFF. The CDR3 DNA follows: TGTGCCACCATCGATGACAGGGGATTAGCCGGGGAGCTGTTTTTT.

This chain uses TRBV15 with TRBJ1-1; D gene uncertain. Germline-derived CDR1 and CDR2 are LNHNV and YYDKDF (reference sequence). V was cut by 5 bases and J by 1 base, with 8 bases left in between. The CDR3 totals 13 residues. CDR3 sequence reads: CATSPGRNTEAFF. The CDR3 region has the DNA TGTGCCACCAGCCCCGGTAGGAACACTGAAGCTTTCTTT. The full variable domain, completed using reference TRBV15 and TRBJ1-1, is DAMVIQNPRYQVTQFGKPVTLSCSQTLNHNVMYWYQQKSSQAPKLLFHYYDKDFNNEADTPDNFQSRRPNTSFCFLDIRSPGLGDTAMYLCATSPGRNTEAFFGQGTRLTVV.

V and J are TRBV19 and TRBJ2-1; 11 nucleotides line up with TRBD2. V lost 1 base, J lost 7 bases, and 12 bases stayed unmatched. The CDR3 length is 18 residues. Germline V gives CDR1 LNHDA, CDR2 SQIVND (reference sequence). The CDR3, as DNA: TGTGCCAGTAGTATAGTTAATAGCGGGAGGGCCCGGTGGAATGAGCAGTTCTTC. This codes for CASSIVNSGRARWNEQFF.

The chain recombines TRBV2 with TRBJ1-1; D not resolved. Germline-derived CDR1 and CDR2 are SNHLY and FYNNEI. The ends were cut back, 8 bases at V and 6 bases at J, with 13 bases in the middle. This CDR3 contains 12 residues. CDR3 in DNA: TGTGCCAGCGCGCTAAACGGGGCTGAAGCTTTCTTT. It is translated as CASALNGAEAFF.

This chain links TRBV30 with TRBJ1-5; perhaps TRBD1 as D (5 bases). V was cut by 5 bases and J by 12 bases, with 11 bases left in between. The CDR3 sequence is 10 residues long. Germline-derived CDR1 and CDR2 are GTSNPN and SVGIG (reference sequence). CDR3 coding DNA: TGTGCCTGGGGAGGGGCGTTCCAGCATTTT. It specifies CAWGGAFQHF.

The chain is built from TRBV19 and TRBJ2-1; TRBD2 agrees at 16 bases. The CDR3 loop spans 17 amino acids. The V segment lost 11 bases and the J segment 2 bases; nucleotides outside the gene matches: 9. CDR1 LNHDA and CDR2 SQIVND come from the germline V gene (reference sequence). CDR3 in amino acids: CAAGGLAGGNAYNEQFF. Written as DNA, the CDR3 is TGTGCCGCTGGGGGACTAGCGGGAGGGAACGCCTACAATGAGCAGTTCTTC.

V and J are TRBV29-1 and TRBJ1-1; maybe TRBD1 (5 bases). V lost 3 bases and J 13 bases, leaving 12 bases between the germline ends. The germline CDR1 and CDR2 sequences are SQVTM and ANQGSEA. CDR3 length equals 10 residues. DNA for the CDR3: TGCAGCGTTGACTCATACCAGGGTTTCTTT. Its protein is CSVDSYQGFF.

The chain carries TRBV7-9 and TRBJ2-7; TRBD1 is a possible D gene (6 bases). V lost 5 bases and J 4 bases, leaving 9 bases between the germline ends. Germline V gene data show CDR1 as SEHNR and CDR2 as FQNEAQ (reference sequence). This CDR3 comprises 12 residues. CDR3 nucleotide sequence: TGTGCCAGCAGCGAACAGGGATACGAGCAGTACTTC. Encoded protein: CASSEQGYEQYF. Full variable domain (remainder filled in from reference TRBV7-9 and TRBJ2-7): DTGVSQNPRHKITKRGQNVTFRCDPISEHNRLYWYRQTLGQGPEFLTYFQNEAQLEKSRLLSDRFSAERPKGSFSTLEIQRTEQGDSAMYLCASSEQGYEQYFGPGTRLTVT.

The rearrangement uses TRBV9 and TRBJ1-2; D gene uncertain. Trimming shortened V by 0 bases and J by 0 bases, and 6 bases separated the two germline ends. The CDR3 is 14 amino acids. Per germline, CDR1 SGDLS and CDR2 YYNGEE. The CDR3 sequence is CASSVAPANYGYTF. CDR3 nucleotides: TGTGCCAGCAGCGTAGCTCCTGCTAACTATGGCTACACCTTC.

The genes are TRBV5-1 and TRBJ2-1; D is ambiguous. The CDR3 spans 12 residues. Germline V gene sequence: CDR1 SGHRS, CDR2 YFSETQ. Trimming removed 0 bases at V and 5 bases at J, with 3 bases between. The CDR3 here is CASSLGHNEQFF. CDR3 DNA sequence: TGCGCCAGCAGCTTGGGGCACAATGAGCAGTTCTTC.

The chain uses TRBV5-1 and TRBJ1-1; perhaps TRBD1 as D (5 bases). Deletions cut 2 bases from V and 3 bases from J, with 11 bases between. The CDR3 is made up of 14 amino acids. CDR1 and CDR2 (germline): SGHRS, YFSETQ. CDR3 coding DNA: TGCGCCAGCAGCTTAAGAGGGGAGGACACTGAAGCTTTCTTT. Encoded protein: CASSLRGEDTEAFF.

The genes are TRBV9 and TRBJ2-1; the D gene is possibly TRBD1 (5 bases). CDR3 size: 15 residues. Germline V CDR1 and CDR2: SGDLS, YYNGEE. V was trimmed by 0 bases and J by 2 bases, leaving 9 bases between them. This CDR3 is CASSVARGAYNEQFF. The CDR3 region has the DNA TGTGCCAGCAGCGTAGCAAGGGGCGCCTACAATGAGCAGTTCTTC.

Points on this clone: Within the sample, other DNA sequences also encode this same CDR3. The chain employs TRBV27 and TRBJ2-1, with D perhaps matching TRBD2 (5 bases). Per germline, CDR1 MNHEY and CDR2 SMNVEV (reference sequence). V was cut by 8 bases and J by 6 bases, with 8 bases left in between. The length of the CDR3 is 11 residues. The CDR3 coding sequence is TGTGCCAGCCGCCGGGGCAATGAGCAGTTCTTC. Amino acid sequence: CASRRGNEQFF.

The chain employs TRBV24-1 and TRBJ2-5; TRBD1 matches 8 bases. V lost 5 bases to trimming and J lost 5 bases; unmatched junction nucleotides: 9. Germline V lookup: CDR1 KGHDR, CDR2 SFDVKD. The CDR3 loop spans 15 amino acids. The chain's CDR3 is CATSGSTGVEETQYF. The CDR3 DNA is TGTGCCACCAGTGGATCGACAGGGGTTGAGGAGACCCAGTACTTC.

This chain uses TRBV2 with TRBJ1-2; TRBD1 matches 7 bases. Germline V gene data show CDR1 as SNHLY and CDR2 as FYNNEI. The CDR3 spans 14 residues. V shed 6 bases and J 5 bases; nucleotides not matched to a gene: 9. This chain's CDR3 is CASRYGTEIYGYTF. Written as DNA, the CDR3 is TGTGCCAGCAGGTACGGGACAGAGATATATGGCTACACCTTC.

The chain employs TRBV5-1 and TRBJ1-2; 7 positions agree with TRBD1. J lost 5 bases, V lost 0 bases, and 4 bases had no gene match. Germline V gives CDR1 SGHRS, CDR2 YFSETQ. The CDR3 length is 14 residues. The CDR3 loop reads CASSLETGLYGYTF. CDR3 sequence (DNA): TGCGCCAGCAGCTTGGAGACAGGGTTGTATGGCTACACCTTC.

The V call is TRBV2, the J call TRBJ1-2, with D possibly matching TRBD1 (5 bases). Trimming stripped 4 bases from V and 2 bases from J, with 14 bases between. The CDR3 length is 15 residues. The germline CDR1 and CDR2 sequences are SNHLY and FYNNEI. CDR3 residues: CASSVLQGTNYGYTF. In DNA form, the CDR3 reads TGTGCCAGCAGTGTCCTGCAGGGTACGAACTATGGCTACACCTTC.

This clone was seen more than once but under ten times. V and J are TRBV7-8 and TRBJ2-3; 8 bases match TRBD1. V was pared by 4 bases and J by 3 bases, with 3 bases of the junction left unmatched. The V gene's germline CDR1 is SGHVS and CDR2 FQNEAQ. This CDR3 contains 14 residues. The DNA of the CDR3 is TGTGCCAGCAGCTGGGACAGGATAACAGATACGCAGTATTTT. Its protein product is CASSWDRITDTQYF.

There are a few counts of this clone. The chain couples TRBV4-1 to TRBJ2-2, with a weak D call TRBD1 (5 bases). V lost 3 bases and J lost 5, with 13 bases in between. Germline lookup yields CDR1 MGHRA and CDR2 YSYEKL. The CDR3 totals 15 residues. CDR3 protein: CASSQAPTVTGELFF. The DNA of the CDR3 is TGCGCCAGCAGCCAGGCACCGACAGTAACCGGGGAGCTGTTTTTT.